The present entry profiles one T cell receptor beta chain with its context. This record belongs to a study of control samples from healthy donors and cancer patients. The CDR3 spans 16 residues. Trimming at V came to 4 bases and at J to 0 bases, leaving 6 bases not matched to a gene. The germline gives CDR1 KGHDR, CDR2 SFDVKD. The data were produced by immunoSEQ multiplex PCR, yet TCRdb's version contains in-frame clones alone and is incomplete. The sample includes about 89,000 clones, 86% of them seen just once. The origin of this receptor is a man aged 25 to 40 in good health. The sample comprised blood. The chain carries TRBV24-1 and TRBJ2-5; 8 bases align to TRBD1. The CDR3 region has the DNA TGTGCCACCAGTGACCCGGGACAGGACCACCAAGAGACCCAGTACTTC. Its translation: CATSDPGQDHQETQYF.